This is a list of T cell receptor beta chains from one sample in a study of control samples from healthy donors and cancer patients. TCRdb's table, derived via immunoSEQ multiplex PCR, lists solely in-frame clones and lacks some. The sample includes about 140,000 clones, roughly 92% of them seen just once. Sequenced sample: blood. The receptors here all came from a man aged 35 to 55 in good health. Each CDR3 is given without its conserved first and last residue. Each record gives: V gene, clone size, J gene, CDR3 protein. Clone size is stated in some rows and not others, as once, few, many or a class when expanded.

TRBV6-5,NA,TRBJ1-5,ASSFTGDSNQPQH
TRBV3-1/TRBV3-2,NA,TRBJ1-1,ASSQRPRGHTEAF
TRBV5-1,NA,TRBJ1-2,ASSLQGGDGYT
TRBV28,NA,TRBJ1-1,ASSLTQVNTEAF
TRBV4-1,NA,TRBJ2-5,ASSQDRQETQY
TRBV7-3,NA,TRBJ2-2,ASSLSGRAGELF
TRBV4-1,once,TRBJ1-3,ASSKRGNTIY
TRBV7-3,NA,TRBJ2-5,ASSLTRQGETQY
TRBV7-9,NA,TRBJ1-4,ASGTPVDEKLF
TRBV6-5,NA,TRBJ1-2,ASSWDRNSGYT
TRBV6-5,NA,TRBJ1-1,ASSYSTGGWDTEAF
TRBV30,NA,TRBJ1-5,AWSDDIDQPQH
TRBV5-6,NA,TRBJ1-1,ASSLVRATEAF
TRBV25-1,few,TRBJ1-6,ASSGIHREPIH
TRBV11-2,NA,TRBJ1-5,ASSQAYSNQPQH
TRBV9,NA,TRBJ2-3,ASSVEGGATYTDTQY
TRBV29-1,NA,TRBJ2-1,SVEGQGDYNEQF
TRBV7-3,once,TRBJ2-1,ASSLVGLAGTYNEQF
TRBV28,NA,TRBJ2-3,ASSLYLAATDTQY
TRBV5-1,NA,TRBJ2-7,ASSLAGAEQY
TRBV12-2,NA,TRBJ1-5,ASRFRVSNQPQH
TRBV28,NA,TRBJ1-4,ASGVNEKLF
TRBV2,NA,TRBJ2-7,ASKGNTNPNYEQY
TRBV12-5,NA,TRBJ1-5,ASGLVLQGNQPQH
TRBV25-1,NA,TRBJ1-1,ASSEYGSANTEAF
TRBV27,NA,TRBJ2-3,ASSSPGLLMDTQY
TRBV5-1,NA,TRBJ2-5,ASSLLGLQETQY
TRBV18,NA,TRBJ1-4,ASSPKSAATNEKLF
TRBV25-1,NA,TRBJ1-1,ASIAETMAF
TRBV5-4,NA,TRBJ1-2,ASSSFYGYT
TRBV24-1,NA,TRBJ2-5,ATSDSGQQETQY
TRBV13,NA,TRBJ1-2,ASSFGRGLLGNYGYT
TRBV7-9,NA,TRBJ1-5,ASSTTATWTQH
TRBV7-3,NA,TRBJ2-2,ASRLAGTGFHGELF
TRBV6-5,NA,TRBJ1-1,ASRRGQGGTEAF
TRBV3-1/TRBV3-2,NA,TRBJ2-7,ASSQGYLANSYEQY
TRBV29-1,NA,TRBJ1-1,SARFADTEAF